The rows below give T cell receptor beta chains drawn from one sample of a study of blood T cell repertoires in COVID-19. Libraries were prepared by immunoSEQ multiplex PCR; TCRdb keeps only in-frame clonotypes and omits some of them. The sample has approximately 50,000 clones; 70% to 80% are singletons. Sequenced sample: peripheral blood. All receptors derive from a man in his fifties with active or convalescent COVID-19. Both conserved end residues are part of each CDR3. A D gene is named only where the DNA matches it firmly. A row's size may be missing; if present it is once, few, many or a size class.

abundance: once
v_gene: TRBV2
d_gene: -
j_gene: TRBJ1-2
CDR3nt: TGTGCCAGCAGTGTTCAGGGTTCCTATGGCTACACCTTC
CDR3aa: CASSVQGSYGYTF

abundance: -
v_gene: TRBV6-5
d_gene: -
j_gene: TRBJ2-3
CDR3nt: TGTGCCAGCTCTCGGGGGAGCAGCACAGATACGCAGTATTTT
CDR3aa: CASSRGSSTDTQYF

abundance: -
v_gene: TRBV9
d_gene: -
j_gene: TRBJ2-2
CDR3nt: TGTGCCAGCAGCCCCCGTTCAGAATCCGGGGAGCTGTTTTTT
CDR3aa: CASSPRSESGELFF

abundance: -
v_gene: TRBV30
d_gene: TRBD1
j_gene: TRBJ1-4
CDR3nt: TGTGCCTGGAGGGATCAGGGGGCAGATGAAAAACTGTTTTTT
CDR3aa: CAWRDQGADEKLFF

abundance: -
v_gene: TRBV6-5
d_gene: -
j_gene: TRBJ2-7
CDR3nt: TGTGCCACCAAGATTAATCAGGGTATCTACGAGCAGTACTTC
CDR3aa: CATKINQGIYEQYF

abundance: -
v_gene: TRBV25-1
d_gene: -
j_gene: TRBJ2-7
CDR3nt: TGTGCCAGTAGACAGCCTAGCTCCTACGAGCAGTACTTC
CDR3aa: CASRQPSSYEQYF

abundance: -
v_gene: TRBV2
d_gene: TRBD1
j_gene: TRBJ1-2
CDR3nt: TGTGCCAGCAGGAGACAGGGAACCTATGGCTACACCTTC
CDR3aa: CASRRQGTYGYTF

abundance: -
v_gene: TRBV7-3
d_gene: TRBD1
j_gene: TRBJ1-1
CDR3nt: TGTGCCAGCAGCCCGACCGGGACAGTGAACACTGAAGCTTTCTTT
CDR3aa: CASSPTGTVNTEAFF

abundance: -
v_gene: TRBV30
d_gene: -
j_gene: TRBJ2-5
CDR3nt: TGTGCCTGGGCAAGACGGGGGTACCAAGAGACCCAGTACTTC
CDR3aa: CAWARRGYQETQYF

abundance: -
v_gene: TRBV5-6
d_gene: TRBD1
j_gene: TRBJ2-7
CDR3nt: TGTGCCAGCAGCCGGGACAGGGGTCATGAGCAGTACTTC
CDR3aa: CASSRDRGHEQYF

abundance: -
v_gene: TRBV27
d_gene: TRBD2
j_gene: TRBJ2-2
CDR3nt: TGTGCCAGCACCCCACTAGCGGGAGGGTTCGGGGAGCTGTTTTTT
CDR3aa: CASTPLAGGFGELFF

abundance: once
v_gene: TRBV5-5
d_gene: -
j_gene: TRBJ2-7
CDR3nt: TGTGCCAGCAATACTGGGGGGGCCTTACCTGGCAGCGAGAGGTACTTC
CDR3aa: CASNTGGALPGSERYF

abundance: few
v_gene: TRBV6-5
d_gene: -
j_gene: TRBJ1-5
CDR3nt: TGTGCCAGCGGAGAATTGTTGGAAGAGCCCCAGCATTTT
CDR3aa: CASGELLEEPQHF

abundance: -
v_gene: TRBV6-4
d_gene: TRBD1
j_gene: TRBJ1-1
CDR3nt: TGTGCCAGCAGTCCCGGGACAGGATTTACTGAAGCTTTCTTT
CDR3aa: CASSPGTGFTEAFF

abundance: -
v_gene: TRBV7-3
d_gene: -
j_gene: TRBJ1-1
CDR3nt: TGTGCCAGCAGCTTAACAGGGGAAGGGTACACTGAAGCTTTCTTT
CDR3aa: CASSLTGEGYTEAFF

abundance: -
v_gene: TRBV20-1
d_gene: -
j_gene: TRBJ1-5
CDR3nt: TGCAGTGCAGGAGGCGGAACCCAGCATTTT
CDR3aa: CSAGGGTQHF

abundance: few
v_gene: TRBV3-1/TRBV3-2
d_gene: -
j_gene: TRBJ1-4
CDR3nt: TGTGCCAGCAGCCAAGGCGGGACCGGTGAAAAACTGTTTTTT
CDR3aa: CASSQGGTGEKLFF

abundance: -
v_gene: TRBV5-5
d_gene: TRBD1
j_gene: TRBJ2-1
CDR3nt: TGTGCCAGCAACGCAGGGGGCGGCTACAATGAGCAGTTCTTC
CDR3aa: CASNAGGGYNEQFF

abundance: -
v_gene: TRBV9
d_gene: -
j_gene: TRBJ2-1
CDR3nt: TGTGCCAGCAGCATAACGGACAGTACGTACAATGAGCAGTTCTTC
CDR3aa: CASSITDSTYNEQFF

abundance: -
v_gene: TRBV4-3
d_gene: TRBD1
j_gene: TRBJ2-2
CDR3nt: TGCGCCAGCAGCCACCCGGGGAGACAGGGGGCGGTGGACACCGGGGAGCTGTTTTTT
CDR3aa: CASSHPGRQGAVDTGELFF

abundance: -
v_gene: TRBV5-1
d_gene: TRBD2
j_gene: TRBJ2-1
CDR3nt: TGCGCCAGCGAGTGGGGGGAGGGTCGAAATGAGCAGTTCTTC
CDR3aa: CASEWGEGRNEQFF

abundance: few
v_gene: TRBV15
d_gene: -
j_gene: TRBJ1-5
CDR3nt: TGTGCCACCAGCAGAGATCTGGTGAGTTACGGTCAGCCCCAGCATTTT
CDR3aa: CATSRDLVSYGQPQHF

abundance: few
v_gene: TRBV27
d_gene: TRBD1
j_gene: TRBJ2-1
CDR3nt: TGTGCCAGCAGTTTATCGATACAGGGGCGATCCTACAATGAGCAGTTCTTC
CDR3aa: CASSLSIQGRSYNEQFF

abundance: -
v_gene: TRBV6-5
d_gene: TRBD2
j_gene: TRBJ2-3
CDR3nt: TGTGCCAGCATGACTAGCGGGGGCACAGATACGCAGTATTTT
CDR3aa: CASMTSGGTDTQYF

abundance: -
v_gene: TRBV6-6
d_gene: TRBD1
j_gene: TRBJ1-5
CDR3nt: TGTGCCAGCAGTCAGACTCCCATCATAAGACAGGGGACGACGTTGGCCCAGCATTTT
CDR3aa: CASSQTPIIRQGTTLAQHF

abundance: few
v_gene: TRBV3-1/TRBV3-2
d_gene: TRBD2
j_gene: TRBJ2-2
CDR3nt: TGTGCCAGCAGCCAAAGACTAGCGGGGAAAATCGGGGAGCTGTTTTTT
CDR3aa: CASSQRLAGKIGELFF

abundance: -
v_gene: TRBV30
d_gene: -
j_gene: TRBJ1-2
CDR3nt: TGTGCCTGGACAGTGGGGCAGGGTCTCGGCTACACCTTC
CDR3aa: CAWTVGQGLGYTF

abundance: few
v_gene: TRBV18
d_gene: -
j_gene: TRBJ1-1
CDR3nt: TGTGCCAGCTCACCGGGGGGGATTACTGAAGCTTTCTTT
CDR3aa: CASSPGGITEAFF

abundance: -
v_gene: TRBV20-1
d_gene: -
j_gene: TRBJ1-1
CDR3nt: TGCAGTGCTATCAAAAACACTGAAGCTTTCTTT
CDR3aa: CSAIKNTEAFF

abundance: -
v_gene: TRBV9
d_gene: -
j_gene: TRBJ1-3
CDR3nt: TGTGCCAGCAGCGTAGGAGGCGGCAGGGTATATGGAAACACCATATATTTT
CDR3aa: CASSVGGGRVYGNTIYF

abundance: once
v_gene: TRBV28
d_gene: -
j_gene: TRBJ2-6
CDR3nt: TGTGCCAGCATCCCCCTTCTCAGGGGAGCTGGGGCCAACGTCCTGACTTTC
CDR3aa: CASIPLLRGAGANVLTF

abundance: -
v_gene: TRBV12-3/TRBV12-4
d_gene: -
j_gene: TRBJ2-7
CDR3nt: TGTGCCAGCAGTTTTCAGGCCTACGAGCAGTACTTC
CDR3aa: CASSFQAYEQYF